Below are 13 T cell receptor beta chains sequenced from a single sample in a study of CD8 T cell repertoires and HIV-1 epitope variants. Here immunoSEQ multiplex PCR was the method, and the copy in TCRdb shows in-frame clones only, minus some. The table includes some 100,000 clones, roughly four fifths detected once. The sample taken for sequencing was uncultured baseline CD8+ T cells from peripheral blood mononuclear cells (PBMCs). The receptors were gathered from a male donor with HIV.

This clone was observed a single time. V is TRBV7-8 and J is TRBJ2-3, with 9 bases lining up with TRBD1. The CDR3 is 17 residues long. After removal of 5 bases from V and 5 bases from J, the junction contained 14 bases not matched to a gene. CDR1 and CDR2 from the germline V gene are SGHVS and FQNEAQ. CDR3 nucleotides: TGTGCCAGCAGCCCGAGTACGACAGGGGGAAGTGAAGATACGCAGTATTTT. Its protein product is CASSPSTTGGSEDTQYF.

This rearrangement joins TRBV11-3 to TRBJ2-2; D ambiguous. The V and J ends lost 3 bases and 2 bases respectively, with 1 base between them. This CDR3 comprises 12 residues. Germline CDR1 and CDR2: SGHNT and YENEEA. This CDR3 reads CASSFNTGELFF. In nucleotides, the CDR3 is TGTGCCAGCAGCTTCAACACCGGGGAGCTGTTTTTT.

This chain connects TRBV6-5 to TRBJ1-1; D is ambiguous. V lost 1 base to trimming and J lost 3 bases, with 6 bases between them. The CDR3 consists of 13 residues. From germline, CDR1 is MNHEY and CDR2 SVGAGI. CDR3 sequence: CASSYFGDTEAFF. CDR3 nucleotides: TGTGCCAGCAGTTACTTCGGAGACACTGAAGCTTTCTTT.

Here the CDR3 reads CASSLGQEAQPQHF. CDR3 nucleotides: TGCGCCAGCAGCTTGGGACAGGAGGCACAACCCCAGCATTTT. The chain combines TRBV5-1 with TRBJ1-5, with TRBD1 as a possible D gene (6 bases). CDR3 length: 14 amino acids. Looked up from germline, CDR1 is SGHRS and CDR2 is YFSETQ. V lost 0 bases and J 10 bases, leaving 14 bases between the germline ends. Using reference TRBV5-1 and TRBJ1-5 for the parts outside the CDR3, the full variable domain is KAGVTQTPRYLIKTRGQQVTLSCSPISGHRSVSWYQQTPGQGLQFLFEYFSETQRNKGNFPGRFSGRQFSNSRSEMNVSTLELGDSALYLCASSLGQEAQPQHFGDGTRLSIL.

Turning to this clone: Different DNA sequences within this sample yield the same CDR3. The V call is TRBV10-2, the J call TRBJ1-5, with D hard to call. Trimming removed 0 bases from V and 7 bases from J, with 10 bases in between. The CDR3 has 14 amino acids. Germline loops: CDR1 WSHSY, CDR2 SAAADI. CDR3 nucleotides: TGCGCCAGCAGTGAGTCTGGCGTAAACCAGCCCCAGCATTTT. This codes for CASSESGVNQPQHF.

This clone was seen more than once but under ten times. This chain links TRBV29-1 with TRBJ2-1; either TRBD1 or TRBD2 may supply D (5 bases each). The CDR3 is 11 amino acids. V shed 3 bases and J shed 7 bases, with 7 bases lying between them. Looked up from germline, CDR1 is SQVTM and CDR2 is ANQGSEA. For the CDR3, the DNA is TGCAGCGTTGATGGGGGAAATGAGCAGTTCTTC. Protein sequence: CSVDGGNEQFF.

This chain uses TRBV27 with TRBJ2-2; D is ambiguous. The germline CDR1 and CDR2 sequences are MNHEY and SMNVEV (reference sequence). V dropped 5 bases and J dropped 8 bases, with 6 bases sitting between them. CDR3 length: 11 residues. The CDR3 nucleotides are TGTGCCAGCAGTGGACCTGGGGAGCTGTTTTTT. This codes for CASSGPGELFF.

This chain connects TRBV6-1 to TRBJ1-6; D perhaps matches TRBD1 (6 bases). Trimming pared 8 bases from V and 7 bases from J, leaving 12 bases between. This CDR3 region has 13 residues. The germline V gene has CDR1 MNHNS and CDR2 SASEGT. The CDR3 bases are TGTGCCAGCGCCACAGGGACAAATTCACCCCTCCACTTT. As protein: CASATGTNSPLHF.

This clone was detected once. The V gene is TRBV7-2, the J gene TRBJ1-5; D gene unclear. Deletions cut 5 bases from V and 2 bases from J, with 7 bases between. The germline V gene has CDR1 SGHTA and CDR2 FQGNSA. This CDR3 has 13 residues. The CDR3 region is CASSPNGNQPQHF. CDR3 bases: TGTGCCAGCAGCCCGAACGGCAATCAGCCCCAGCATTTT.

This chain joins TRBV5-4 and TRBJ2-3, with TRBD2 matching over 8 bases. The CDR3 sequence is 17 residues long. Trimming removed 6 bases from V and 3 bases from J; junction bases left unmatched: 15. Per the germline V gene, CDR1 is SGHNT and CDR2 is YYREEE (reference sequence). The CDR3 is CASMNAGGRLITDTQYF. CDR3 DNA: TGTGCCAGCATGAATGCGGGGGGACGTCTTATTACAGATACGCAGTATTTT.

This chain joins TRBV6-6 and TRBJ1-4; 7 bases map to TRBD1. Germline-derived CDR1 and CDR2 are MNHNY and SVGAGI (reference sequence). The junction had 1 base not matched to a gene; V was cut back by 0 bases and J by 3 bases. The CDR3 is 15 residues long. This CDR3 reads CASSYSTGANEKLFF. Written as DNA, the CDR3 is TGTGCCAGCAGTTACTCTACAGGGGCTAATGAAAAACTGTTTTTT.

This clone was seen a few times. The chain links TRBV11-2 to TRBJ2-5, with 9 nucleotides matching TRBD1. Losses at the gene ends were 5 bases for V and 2 bases for J; bases not matched to a gene: 3. CDR1 and CDR2 from the germline V gene are SGHAT and FQNNGV. The CDR3 is made up of 14 amino acids. The CDR3 spells CASSLGTGQETQYF. In DNA form, the CDR3 reads TGTGCCAGCAGCCTAGGGACAGGGCAAGAGACCCAGTACTTC.

A note on this clone: The same CDR3 is also encoded by other DNA sequences in this sample. This chain joins TRBV5-1 and TRBJ2-3; TRBD2 might be the D (5 bases). CDR3 length: 16 residues. The V gene lost 2 bases and the J gene lost 0 bases, with 13 bases spanning the gap. The germline CDR1 and CDR2 sequences are SGHRS and YFSETQ. The CDR3: CASSLGLAASTDTQYF. CDR3 nucleotides: TGCGCCAGCAGCTTAGGTCTAGCAGCTAGCACAGATACGCAGTATTTT.